Presented here are 9 T cell receptor beta chains from one specimen sequenced in a study of blood T cells in healthy people across ages. It was with a sample-barcoded 5' primer and a J-beta primer mix that a second PCR of roughly 7 to 12 cycles was run. TCRdb used MiXCR to reprocess the 5' RACE reads, holding one entry per CDR3 protein. The sample contains 1.5 million to 2 million distinct CDR3 sequences, 28% of which appear only once. Material: blood. The receptors were gathered from a woman in her thirties in good health.

This clonotype was detected once. An end of the junction differs from the germline gene, which may be a read error. The rearrangement joins TRBV5-1 to TRBJ2-1; 9 bases are a match to TRBD1. Germline CDR1 reads SGHRS; CDR2 reads YFSETQ. There are 15 residues in the CDR3. The DNA for the CDR3 is TGTGCCAGCAGCTTGTCGGGACAGGGCTTCAATGAGCAGTTCTTC. Amino acids: CASSLSGQGFNEQFF.

This rearrangement joins TRBV7-9 to TRBJ2-5; the match to TRBD2 covers 9 bases. The CDR3 contains 15 residues. Trimming cost V 4 bases and J 5 bases; bases outside gene matches: 8. Germline V CDR1 and CDR2: SEHNR, FQNEAQ (reference sequence). The CDR3 reads CASSSQAGGLETQYF. CDR3 nucleotide sequence: TGTGCCAGCAGCTCTCAGGCGGGAGGGCTGGAGACCCAGTACTTC.

The chain links TRBV12-1 to TRBJ1-5; no DNA check was done on the table's D call, TRBD1. TRBV12-1 is reported as a pseudogene. This CDR3 region has 11 residues. The CDR3 here is CASSPRPPQHF. The CDR3 DNA is TGTGCCAGCAGCCCCCGTCCCCCCCAGCATTTT.

The chain employs TRBV7-2 and TRBJ2-1; the D gene could be TRBD1 or TRBD2 (8 bases each). V was pared by 5 bases and J by 6 bases, with 17 bases between. This CDR3 is built from 15 residues. Germline V gives CDR1 SGHTA, CDR2 FQGNSA. This chain's CDR3 is CASSLTSGQGNEQFF. CDR3 coding DNA: TGTGCCAGCAGCCTAACTAGCGGACAGGGCAATGAGCAGTTCTTC.

J is TRBJ2-3 and V is TRBV6-2 or TRBV6-3; 7 positions agree with TRBD2. Germline V gene data show CDR1 as MNHEY and CDR2 as SVGEGT. V shed 3 bases, J shed 5 bases, and the junction held 8 bases outside the gene matches. The CDR3 length is 15 residues. The CDR3 region has the DNA TGTGCCAGCAGTTATGGGGGAGGGCCCCAAGATACGCAGTATTTT. Translating it yields CASSYGGGPQDTQYF.

This clonotype was recorded a few times. V gene TRBV9 combines with J gene TRBJ2-1, with D hard to call. V lost 0 bases to trimming and J lost 1 base, with 11 bases between them. Germline values: CDR1 SGDLS, CDR2 YYNGEE. This CDR3 comprises 16 residues. CDR3 region: CASSVEGSTSYNEQFF. CDR3 DNA: TGTGCCAGCAGCGTAGAAGGTAGTACTTCCTACAATGAGCAGTTCTTC.

V gene TRBV21-1 combines with J gene TRBJ1-5. TRBV21-1 is assigned pseudogene status. This CDR3 is 16 amino acids long. CDR3 in DNA: TGTGCCAGCAGCAAAGATGCAGAAAATAGCAATCAGCCCCAGCATTTT. Translating it yields CASSKDAENSNQPQHF.

The V call is TRBV27, the J call TRBJ2-3; tentatively, D is TRBD2 (5 bases). The CDR3 covers 16 residues. Germline values: CDR1 MNHEY, CDR2 SMNVEV (reference sequence). With 5 bases removed from V and 0 bases from J, the gap between germline ends came to 15 bases. CDR3 sequence reads: CASSPRGQPSTDTQYF. The CDR3, as DNA: TGTGCCAGCAGTCCCCGGGGTCAGCCAAGCACAGATACGCAGTATTTT.

The chain uses TRBV29-1 and TRBJ1-4; no definite D call. Trimming stripped 4 bases from V and 10 bases from J, with 13 bases between. Looked up from germline, CDR1 is SQVTM and CDR2 is ANQGSEA. This CDR3 is 12 amino acids long. CDR3 region: CSVGWAEGKLFF. In DNA, the CDR3 is TGCAGCGTTGGGTGGGCAGAGGGAAAACTGTTTTTT.